This paragraph reports one TCR beta chain. Pregnant or lactating patients were excluded, as were those with uncontrolled infection or other autoimmune disease. The CDR3 sequence is 13 residues long. Trimming shortened V by 4 bases and J by 9 bases, and 13 bases separated the two germline ends. Germline V gene data show CDR1 as LGHNA and CDR2 as YSLEER. Amplification of TCR beta CDR3 regions used RNA as the template. First-round RT-PCR targeting the TCR CDR3 was performed with the HTBI primer set. TCRdb fed the multiplex PCR reads into MiXCR, producing one record per CDR3 protein. The top ten hold 34% of the sample, which has about 640,000 distinct CDR3 sequences, 20% to 25% seen once. The data were taken from a study of T cells in Graves' hyperthyroidism and ophthalmopathy.

The sequence was collected from a man in his thirties or forties with Graves' ophthalmopathy. Input material: blood. The chain uses TRBV4-3 and TRBJ2-1; the D gene is possibly TRBD2 (6 bases). CDR3 amino acids: CASSPLVGGEQFF. The CDR3, as DNA: TGCGCCAGCAGCCCGCTAGTGGGAGGTGAGCAGTTCTTC.